Detailed here is one TCR beta chain. Its antigen is still unknown. No per-base quality is available; no much larger clone lies one base away. These data belong to a study of cytomegalovirus exposure and HLA in healthy donors listed by TCRdb under 2017. Some background on the complete study: In an earlier analysis of roughly 500 of the donors, 276 Gb of sequence data and some 100 million unique TCR beta sequences from 180 million or so T cells were reported. High-throughput TCR immunosequencing, statistical association of individual TCRs with disease status, and machine learning were combined to predict cytomegalovirus infection status. Among the roughly 430 genotyped donors, about 83% belonged to the genetic ancestry cluster associated with self-reported Caucasian donors. Along with the roughly 670-subject first cohort, a separate validation cohort of over a hundred different subjects was used. A later analysis re-examined previously published TCR beta repertoires from more than 550 donors and added high-resolution HLA genotyping to investigate patterns of TCR occurrence. Rather than drawing on any new phenotypic data, the later analysis identified candidate immune exposures from TCR beta sequences and the way those sequences occurred across donors. Donor age, sex, ethnicity and CMV serostatus were collected together with the repertoire data. All discovery cohort repertoires had been generated on a single sequencing platform. Among 398 genotyped donors of the cohort, an average of roughly 240,000 unique TCR beta nucleotide sequences were sequenced per donor, 15% to 20% of them non-productive. The study aimed to test whether signatures of past pathogen exposure could be identified by cataloging public T cell receptors. Typing coverage differed by locus: A, B, C, DRB1 and DQB1 were typed in roughly 620-630 donors, DQA1 in approximately 520, DPA1 in 606, and DPB1 in 472. In an earlier analysis of 587 of the donors, high-throughput TCR beta sequencing was used to judge whether each TCR beta V gene segment behaved as functional or pseudogenic. A later genetic analysis took genome-wide SNP genotypes for about three fifths of the roughly 700 donors and used that subset as a discovery cohort. HLA typing included class I and class II loci at four-digit resolution. An early release that covered approximately 600 HLA-typed donors contained about 300 gigabases of sequencing data and 65 million to 100 million unique TCR sequences. The T cell repertoires of several hundred subjects were profiled by immunosequencing and related to cytomegalovirus serostatus. A few DR-DQ haplotypes were treated as single units for association and clustering because of strong linkage in the cohort. Study-wide findings and limitations: In a later analysis, most CMV-associated TCR beta chains were found to appear HLA-restricted, with HLA associations seemingly driven largely by CMV exposure. In vitro tests confirmed that a few of the cytomegalovirus-associated TCR beta chains recognize cytomegalovirus antigens. The only immune exposure information available for the cohort was CMV serostatus. Because HLA typing was missing for some donors at each locus, association tests included only the typed subset. In a later analysis, TCR association rates were found to vary across HLA loci, with the most associated TCRs seen for DRB1 alleles and the fewest for HLA-C alleles. Across donors, most TCR sequences were observed very rarely, whereas some public TCRs were present in many individuals. In a later analysis, HLA-associated TCR beta chains were found to be more clonally expanded and to have lower generation probabilities than equally common non-associated chains. The classifier was reported to diagnose cytomegalovirus status with high specificity and sensitivity in both the original and validation cohorts. In an earlier analysis of more than 500 of the donors, most TCR beta V segments appeared in productive rearrangements about 90% or about 30% of the time, broadly matching IMGT annotations. This cohort had only TCR beta chains sequenced, and the lack of alpha or paired-chain data limited which features could be detected. In a later analysis, several top co-occurrence clusters were reported to appear linked to parvovirus B19, influenza, CMV and Epstein-Barr virus. According to a later genetic analysis, donors in an Asian-associated ancestry cluster had fewer N-insertions in productive TCRs than the roughly 670-donor mean. Specific HLA alleles were associated with over 15,000 TCR beta sequences at a false discovery rate of 0.05 in a later analysis. Some IMGT-functional V segments, including TRBV6-2 and TRBV6-3, could not be told apart with the 87-base-pair reads, so those segments were excluded. A further reported finding was that TCR beta sequences accurately predicted the HLA-A and HLA-B alleles for most subjects in the first cohort. The authors suggested that the approach could potentially be extended to other disease states and immunological phenotypes. When HLA alleles, especially DR and DQ, strongly co-occurred, TCR associations were difficult to assign to individual alleles. Roughly uniform sequencing depth across donors was assumed in presence/absence analyses, although this assumption may not hold. A total of 150 to 200 TCR beta chains were listed by the study as associated with cytomegalovirus. Correlated functional status among segregating V segments might be attributable to linkage disequilibrium, but an unknown experimental factor could not be ruled out. The sequencing pipeline was judged likely to have produced a cluster of highly shared sequence variants as a technical artifact. V-gene and J-gene trimming of TCR beta chains was associated with a missense DCLRE1C variant in a later genetic analysis, and the association was replicated in an independent cohort. Because counts were too low, about 15 rarely observed V segments, including chromosome 9 orphons, were left out of the earlier analysis of a few hundred of the donors.

The germline V gene encodes CDR1 LNHDA and CDR2 SQIVND (reference sequence). The CDR3 sequence holds 13 residues, the cysteine and phenylalanine included. The only DNA kept is the CDR3, 39 bases in frame from the first base. Here V drops 7 bases and J drops 4 bases, and the junction holds 6 bases not matched to any gene. The cohort consisted of 650 to 850 healthy bone marrow donors. All cohort members were sampled while nominally healthy, although unrecorded immune exposures were likely present. The donor was CMV seronegative and was included in the group of approximately 350 seronegative cohort members. A peripheral blood sample was collected from each donor, and TCR beta sequencing was performed on peripheral blood mononuclear cells. Genomic DNA extraction from the blood cell samples was performed with the Qiagen DNeasy Blood Extraction Kit. Library creation used the immunoSEQ multiplex PCR assay. A mixture of 60 forward primers for TCR Vbeta segments and 13 reverse primers for TCR Jbeta segments was used in the multiplex PCR. Amplification of the CDR3 region of rearranged TCR beta genes was performed with a multiplex PCR assay on genomic DNA. The amplified TCR beta libraries were sequenced on the Illumina HiSeq System as 87-base-pair reads. The study's own analysis went as follows. A later analysis tallied 75 million to 95 million unique TCR beta chains across the 700 or so repertoires, and about 12 million of those chains were shared by two or more donors. Raw reads were error-corrected and collapsed into unique sequences with a nearest-neighbor algorithm that merged closely related sequences to remove PCR and sequencing errors. CDR3 sequences were aligned to IMGT reference sequences to assign V, D and J gene segments. For a sequence to be retained, a match of at least six nucleotides to both a V gene segment and a J gene segment was required. Rearrangements were classified as productive when the CDR3 lacked stop codons and remained in frame with V and J, and all other rearrangements were classified as non-productive. CDR3 was defined by IMGT convention, running from the second conserved V-encoded cysteine to the conserved J-encoded phenylalanine. The earlier analysis of approximately 590 of the donors excluded any sequence lacking an unambiguous match to a single V gene segment. An earlier analysis of under 750 of the donors called V segments functional above 56.7% productive rearrangements and segregating when the between-donor standard deviation exceeded 5%. To diagnose cytomegalovirus status from the catalog of TCR beta chain sequences, a statistical classification framework was built. V and J gene assignment, in a later analysis, came from comparing TCR nucleotide sequences with IMGT/GENE-DB human TR gene sequences. The TCRdist pipeline was used in a later analysis to assign CDR3 sequences and most-parsimonious VDJ recombination scenarios. In a later analysis, each TCR beta chain was defined by its CDR3 amino acid sequence together with its V-gene family, and reads lacking a unique V-gene family were excluded. To address suspected cross-contamination and a sequencing artifact, a later analysis removed approximately 600 highly shared, low-generation-probability nucleotide sequences. For each public chain, a later analysis derived a clonal expansion index from normalized ranks of inferred template counts within each repertoire. In a later analysis, generation probabilities were computed using a VDJ recombination model fitted to out-of-frame rearrangements, and the results were checked against IGoR. A later analysis scored TCR-TCR, TCR-HLA and TCR-CMV co-occurrence with hypergeometric tests, applying a repertoire-size bias correction to TCR pairs. False discovery rates were estimated in a later analysis by permuting HLA or CMV assignments 20 times. A later analysis grouped co-occurring TCRs with DBSCAN, adding TCRdist sequence similarity when clustering within HLA-allele-positive subsets. Co-occurrence clustering excluded repertoires with fewer than 30,000 or more than 120,000 public chains, plus five with anomalous nucleotide sharing. This immuneACCESS table, as held by TCRdb, lists in-frame sequences with V and J called but not all clones. Of the missing ones, under half trace to an unresolved V gene in checked studies; the others have no known cause. That table is the source of V, J and clone size, and D and trimming were worked out from the DNA. Recorded for this sample are more than 100,000 clones; about 70% of them occurred a single time. The ten largest clones add up to approximately 2.5% of the sample.

The sequenced material came from PBMCs. The sequence was collected from a woman aged 40 to 50 in good health and CMV-seronegative. Here the chain combines TRBV19 and TRBJ1-1; 7 central nucleotides agree with TRBD1. Here is the DNA: TGTGCCAGTAACAGGGGACGGGTCACTGAAGCTTTCTTT. It translates to CASNRGRVTEAFF.